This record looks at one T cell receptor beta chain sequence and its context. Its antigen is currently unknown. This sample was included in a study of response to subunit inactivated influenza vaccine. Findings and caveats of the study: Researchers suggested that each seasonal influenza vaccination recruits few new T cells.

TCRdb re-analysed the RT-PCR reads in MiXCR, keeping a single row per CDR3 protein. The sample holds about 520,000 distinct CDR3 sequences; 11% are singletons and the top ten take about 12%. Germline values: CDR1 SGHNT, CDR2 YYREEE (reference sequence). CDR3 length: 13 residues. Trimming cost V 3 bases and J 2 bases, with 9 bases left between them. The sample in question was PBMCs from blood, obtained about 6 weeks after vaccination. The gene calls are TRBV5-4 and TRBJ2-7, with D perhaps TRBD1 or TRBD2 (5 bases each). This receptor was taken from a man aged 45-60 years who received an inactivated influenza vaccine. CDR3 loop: CASSWDVTYEQYF. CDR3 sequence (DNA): TGTGCCAGCAGCTGGGACGTGACCTACGAGCAGTACTTC.